A single sample gave rise to the 30 T cell receptor beta chains below, sequenced in a study of response to subunit inactivated influenza vaccine. TCRdb used MiXCR to reprocess the RT-PCR reads, holding one entry per CDR3 protein. In the table there are approximately 160,000 distinct CDR3 sequences, approximately 11% of which are singletons. Source: CD8+ T cells sorted from PBMCs, taken less than 25 months after vaccination. Receptors were obtained from a man between 50 and 69 years old who received an inactivated influenza vaccine.

This clonotype was counted between two and nine times. V and J are TRBV6-6 and TRBJ1-2; TRBD1 agrees at 9 bases. V dropped 2 bases and J dropped 8; count of bases not matched to a gene: 3. Germline lookup yields CDR1 MNHNY and CDR2 SVGAGI (reference sequence). The CDR3 contains 13 residues. The CDR3 spells CASSYADRGGYTF. For the CDR3, the DNA is TGTGCCAGCAGTTACGCGGACAGGGGAGGCTACACCTTC.

This clonotype showed up just a few times. This chain links TRBV27 with TRBJ2-3; weak D call: TRBD2 (7 bases). This CDR3 contains 13 residues. V was cut by 7 bases and J by 2 bases, with 10 bases left in between. Germline V CDR1 and CDR2: MNHEY, SMNVEV (reference sequence). As DNA, the CDR3 is TGTGCCAGCATTGGGGGGGCCACAGATACGCAGTATTTT. Translation gives CASIGGATDTQYF.

The chain recombines TRBV19 with TRBJ2-2; D may be TRBD1 (6 bases). Germline CDR1 reads LNHDA; CDR2 reads SQIVND (reference sequence). Trimming cost V 7 bases and J 1 base, with 19 bases left between them. CDR3 length: 17 amino acids. CDR3 in amino acids: CASTTPLGAGNTGELFF. For the CDR3, the DNA is TGTGCCAGTACCACCCCCCTGGGGGCAGGGAACACCGGGGAGCTGTTTTTT.

This chain links TRBV3-1 with TRBJ2-1; 9 bases line up with TRBD2. The CDR3 has 20 amino acids. V shed 4 bases, J shed 4 bases, and the junction held 20 bases outside the gene matches. Looked up from germline, CDR1 is LGHDT and CDR2 is YNNKEL (reference sequence). The CDR3 sequence: CASSLPSGRTLLTLYNEQFF. The CDR3 DNA sequence: TGTGCCAGCAGCCTCCCAAGCGGGAGGACCCTACTTACCTTATACAATGAGCAGTTCTTC.

This clonotype has more than one count but fewer than ten. The gene calls are TRBV7-9 and TRBJ2-7; D may correspond to TRBD1 or TRBD2 (5 bases each). The germline V and J ends were trimmed by 6 bases and 2 bases, with 26 bases remaining between them. CDR3 length: 18 residues. Looked up from germline, CDR1 is SEHNR and CDR2 is FQNEAQ (reference sequence). For the CDR3, the DNA is TGTGCCAGCAGACGATTAGTGCCCTTAAGAGGGGTACCCTACGAGCAGTACTTC. Encoded protein: CASRRLVPLRGVPYEQYF.

This clonotype was seen only a few times. The rearrangement joins TRBV12-3 or TRBV12-4 to TRBJ1-4, with 9 bases identical to TRBD1. The CDR3 runs 11 residues. The V segment lost 7 bases and the J segment 15 bases; nucleotides outside the gene matches: 6. The CDR3 nucleotides are TGTGCCAGCACCCCAGGGACAGGGATGTTTTTT. Translated, it gives CASTPGTGMFF.

This clonotype appeared a few times. This chain uses TRBV20-1 with TRBJ1-6, with D hard to call. The CDR3 length is 15 residues. V was trimmed by 1 base and J by 2 bases, leaving 9 bases between them. Germline V gives CDR1 DFQATT, CDR2 SNEGSKA (reference sequence). CDR3 nucleotide sequence: TGCAGTGCTAGAGGGATAGATACCTATAATTCACCCCTCCACTTT. It specifies CSARGIDTYNSPLHF.

This clonotype showed up many times. The chain carries TRBV28 and TRBJ2-3, with TRBD1 matching 8 bases. The length of the CDR3 is 14 residues. Germline V lookup: CDR1 MDHEN, CDR2 SYDVKM. After removal of 5 bases from V and 3 bases from J, the junction contained 4 bases not matched to a gene. CDR3 nucleotide sequence: TGTGCCAGCAGTCCTTGGACAGGGACAGATACGCAGTATTTT. The encoded protein is CASSPWTGTDTQYF.

This clonotype was counted at least ten times. CDR3 sequence: CASSLALGQYSGANVLTF. In DNA, the CDR3 is TGTGCCAGCAGCTTAGCGCTCGGACAGTACTCTGGGGCCAACGTCCTGACTTTC. The rearrangement uses TRBV11-1 and TRBJ2-6; tentatively, D is TRBD1 (6 bases). CDR1 is SGHAT, CDR2 FQDESV, per germline (reference sequence). Trimming left V 0 bases short and J 0 bases short, with 12 bases between. The CDR3 contains 18 residues.

The table lists this clonotype with a few counts. The chain links TRBV6-1 to TRBJ2-7, with TRBD1 matching 8 bases. This CDR3 comprises 15 residues. CDR1 MNHNS and CDR2 SASEGT come from the germline V gene. The ends lost 6 bases at V and 5 bases at J; junction bases unmatched: 12. CDR3 protein: CASSPPAQGANEQYF. The CDR3 nucleotides are TGTGCCAGCAGCCCCCCAGCGCAGGGGGCTAACGAGCAGTACTTC.

On this clonotype: The junction departs from germline at one end; a sequencing error may be responsible. The chain uses TRBV6-6 and TRBJ2-1; D not resolved. CDR3 length equals 10 residues. Germline V gene sequence: CDR1 MNHNY, CDR2 SVGAGI (reference sequence). CDR3 DNA sequence: TGTGCCATCAGTTCCGGGCGGCAGTTCTTC. This sequence encodes CAISSGRQFF.

The chain joins TRBV27 to TRBJ2-7; D is ambiguous. Per germline, CDR1 MNHEY and CDR2 SMNVEV (reference sequence). V lost 0 bases, J lost 2 bases, and 14 bases lay in between. This CDR3 is built from 16 residues. DNA for the CDR3: TGTGCCAGCAGTTTATCCGTCGGGCAGAAGGCCTACGAGCAGTACTTC. It encodes CASSLSVGQKAYEQYF.

This clonotype has just a few counts. The chain combines TRBV27 with TRBJ1-1; possible D gene TRBD1, 6 bases. The CDR3 covers 11 residues. V was pared by 4 bases and J by 7 bases, with 7 bases between. CDR1 and CDR2 (germline): MNHEY, SMNVEV (reference sequence). The CDR3 reads CASSWTDEAFF. The CDR3 DNA sequence: TGTGCCAGCAGTTGGACAGATGAAGCTTTCTTT.

This clonotype was observed a few times. The chain employs TRBV13 and TRBJ2-1; TRBD2 matches at 9 bases. Germline V gives CDR1 PRHDT, CDR2 FYEKMQ (reference sequence). This CDR3 is built from 16 residues. The ends lost 4 bases at V and 0 bases at J; junction bases unmatched: 4. CDR3 bases: TGTGCCAGCAGCTCTCTAGCGGGGAGCTCCTACAATGAGCAGTTCTTC. Translating it yields CASSSLAGSSYNEQFF.

This clonotype has a handful of counts. The gene calls are TRBV20-1 and TRBJ2-1; 7 nucleotides match TRBD2. The CDR3 length is 13 residues. With V trimmed by 5 bases and J by 7 bases, 8 bases remained unmatched. CDR1 is DFQATT and CDR2 is SNEGSKA in the germline V gene (reference sequence). The CDR3 loop is CSADLGLGNEQFF. The CDR3, as DNA: TGCAGTGCTGACCTTGGACTAGGGAATGAGCAGTTCTTC.

V and J are TRBV12-3 or TRBV12-4 and TRBJ2-3, with D uncertain. The V and J ends lost 6 bases and 2 bases respectively, with 6 bases between them. This CDR3 has 12 amino acids. As DNA, the CDR3 is TGTGCCAGCAGCAGTACCACAGATACGCAGTATTTT. Translating it yields CASSSTTDTQYF.

V and J are TRBV2 and TRBJ2-7; D gene ambiguous. The CDR3 loop spans 11 amino acids. The V end lost 10 bases, the J end lost 2 bases, and 9 bases lay between the germline ends. Germline V lookup: CDR1 SNHLY, CDR2 FYNNEI. CDR3 in DNA: TGTGCCACCCAGCTAGCCTACGAGCAGTACTTC. It codes for CATQLAYEQYF.

The chain combines TRBV30 with TRBJ2-1; no definite D call. The V gene's germline CDR1 is GTSNPN and CDR2 SVGIG (reference sequence). The CDR3 loop spans 14 amino acids. V was cut by 8 bases and J by 3 bases, with 17 bases left in between. The DNA of the CDR3 is TGTGCCGCTCTAGAGACATCAATCTACAATGAGCAGTTCTTC. Its protein is CAALETSIYNEQFF.

The V and J genes are TRBV12-3 or TRBV12-4 and TRBJ2-1; D is possibly TRBD2 (6 bases). V lost 4 bases, J lost 4 bases, and 14 bases lay in between. This CDR3 comprises 15 residues. The CDR3 loop reads CASSSGTAVYNEQFF. The CDR3 nucleotides are TGTGCCAGCAGTTCAGGGACTGCGGTATACAATGAGCAGTTCTTC.

The table lists this clonotype with a few counts. This chain joins TRBV7-2 and TRBJ2-4, with no clear D. This CDR3 contains 15 residues. The germline V gene encodes CDR1 SGHTA and CDR2 FQGNSA. Trimming removed 4 bases from V and 0 bases from J, with 10 bases in between. In nucleotides, the CDR3 is TGTGCCAGCAGCTCAATCAGTTTAGCCAAAAACATTCAGTACTTC. Translated, it gives CASSSISLAKNIQYF.

The genes are TRBV14 and TRBJ2-5; 8 bases line up with TRBD2. Germline V gives CDR1 SGHDN, CDR2 FVKESK. V lost 3 bases and J lost 5; bases outside the gene matches: 5. This CDR3 has 14 residues. CDR3 residues: CASSHELAVETQYF. CDR3 DNA sequence: TGTGCCAGCAGCCATGAACTAGCGGTGGAGACCCAGTACTTC.

There are a few counts of this clonotype. This rearrangement joins TRBV3-1 to TRBJ2-7; unclear D gene. Germline CDR1 is LGHDT and CDR2 is YNNKEL (reference sequence). This CDR3 region has 13 residues. With 0 bases removed from V and 6 bases from J, the gap between germline ends came to 9 bases. DNA of the CDR3: TGTGCCAGCAGCCAAGAGGGGTGGATCGAGCAGTACTTC. Protein: CASSQEGWIEQYF.

This clonotype has just a few counts. The V call is TRBV12-3 or TRBV12-4, the J call TRBJ2-1, with a tentative D call TRBD2 (7 bases). The CDR3 is made up of 15 amino acids. Trimming left V 5 bases short and J 2 bases short, with 13 bases between. The CDR3, as DNA: TGTGCCAGCAGTCCCCTAGGGGGGGCCTACAATGAGCAGTTCTTC. Translated: CASSPLGGAYNEQFF.

This chain connects TRBV7-9 to TRBJ2-5; D not certain. Per germline, CDR1 SEHNR and CDR2 FQNEAQ (reference sequence). Trimming took off 1 base at V and 5 bases at J, with 8 bases between the two ends. This CDR3 is built from 13 residues. CDR3 coding DNA: TGTGCCAGCAGCTTAGTCTACGGCGAGACCCAGTACTTC. The encoded protein is CASSLVYGETQYF.

In its sample, this clonotype was seen a few times. V and J are TRBV7-9 and TRBJ2-7, with 9 bases lining up with TRBD2. The junction had 11 bases not matched to a gene; V was cut back by 4 bases and J by 4 bases. The CDR3 runs 16 residues. From germline, CDR1 is SEHNR and CDR2 FQNEAQ (reference sequence). CDR3: CASSSPPGTSRYEQYF. The CDR3 DNA is TGTGCCAGCAGCTCACCCCCCGGGACTAGCAGGTACGAGCAGTACTTC.

The rearrangement links TRBV5-1 to TRBJ2-2, with 10 bases that match TRBD1. Germline-derived CDR1 and CDR2 are SGHRS and YFSETQ. This CDR3 region has 18 residues. The V segment lost 2 bases and the J segment 5 bases; nucleotides outside the gene matches: 12. The CDR3 DNA sequence: TGCGCCAGCAGCTTCAAGGGACAGGGGTCGGAGTGGACCGGGGAGCTGTTTTTT. Protein product: CASSFKGQGSEWTGELFF.

In its sample, this clonotype was seen many times. The chain recombines TRBV6-2 or TRBV6-3 with TRBJ2-1; D is unclear. V dropped 5 bases and J dropped 2 bases, with 10 bases sitting between them. Germline loops: CDR1 MNHEY, CDR2 SVGEGT. CDR3 length equals 14 residues. CDR3 in amino acids: CASSPPGAYNEQFF. CDR3 bases: TGTGCCAGCAGTCCGCCGGGCGCCTACAATGAGCAGTTCTTC.

This sequence joins TRBV6-1 and TRBJ1-1, with a tentative D call TRBD1 (6 bases). In germline, CDR1 is MNHNS, CDR2 SASEGT. The CDR3 covers 14 residues. Trimming shortened V by 5 bases and J by 7 bases, and 17 bases separated the two germline ends. CDR3 sequence: CASSPRQVGDEAFF. The CDR3 coding sequence is TGTGCCAGCAGTCCAAGACAGGTAGGGGATGAAGCTTTCTTT.

The chain recombines TRBV20-1 with TRBJ2-2, with D possibly matching TRBD1 (5 bases). This CDR3 region has 15 residues. The ends were cut back, 0 bases at V and 3 bases at J, with 11 bases in the middle. The germline V gene has CDR1 DFQATT and CDR2 SNEGSKA (reference sequence). CDR3 region: CSARDDRRDTGELFF. The DNA of the CDR3 is TGCAGTGCTAGAGATGACAGAAGGGACACCGGGGAGCTGTTTTTT.

V is TRBV19 and J is TRBJ2-1, with D maybe TRBD2 (5 bases). The germline V gene encodes CDR1 LNHDA and CDR2 SQIVND (reference sequence). Trimming removed 1 base at V and 2 bases at J, with 9 bases between. The CDR3 has 15 amino acids. As DNA, the CDR3 is TGTGCCAGTAGTATAGGGCGGGCCCCCTACAATGAGCAGTTCTTC. Encoded protein: CASSIGRAPYNEQFF.